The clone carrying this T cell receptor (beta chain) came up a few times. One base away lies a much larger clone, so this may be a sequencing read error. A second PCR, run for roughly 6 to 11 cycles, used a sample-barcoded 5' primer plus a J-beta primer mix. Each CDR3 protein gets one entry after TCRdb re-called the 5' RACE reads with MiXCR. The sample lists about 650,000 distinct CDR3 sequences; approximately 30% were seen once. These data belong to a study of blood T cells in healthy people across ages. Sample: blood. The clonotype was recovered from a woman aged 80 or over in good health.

The CDR3 DNA reads TGTGCCAGCAGCCCCCTGGACCGACTTAGCTCCTATAGCAATCAGCCCCAGCATTTT. Amino acid sequence: CASSPLDRLSSYSNQPQHF. This chain links TRBV9 with TRBJ1-5; D is unclear. The CDR3 consists of 19 residues. V was cut by 4 bases and J by 0 bases, with 23 bases left in between. The germline V gene encodes CDR1 SGDLS and CDR2 YYNGEE.